The present entry profiles one T cell receptor beta chain with its context. As yet, its antigen is unknown. CDR3 length equals 15 residues. V lost 2 bases and J lost 7, with 13 bases in between. Germline V gene data show CDR1 as SGHKS and CDR2 as YYEKEE (reference sequence). Here immunoSEQ multiplex PCR was the method, and the copy in TCRdb shows in-frame clones only, minus some. The table lists roughly 18,000 clones, under 90% of them singletons. This record comes from a study of CD4+ T cells in melanoma. Study-level findings and limits: A reported correlation linked neoantigen-specific CD4+ T cells to CD8+, macrophage and B cell function.

What was sequenced was cells from a culture (not recorded whether cultured in vitro). The source is a human donor with melanoma. This chain uses TRBV5-5 with TRBJ1-6; no clear D gene. The CDR3 DNA follows: TGTGCCAGCAGCTTTTCTGATCGCCTCAATTCACCCCTCCACTTT. Protein sequence: CASSFSDRLNSPLHF. Combining the CDR3 with reference TRBV5-5 and TRBJ1-6 gives the whole variable domain DAGVTQSPTHLIKTRGQQVTLRCSPISGHKSVSWYQQVLGQGPQFIFQYYEKEERGRGNFPDRFSARQFPNYSSELNVNALLLGDSALYLCASSFSDRLNSPLHFGNGTRLTVT.